A single sample is the source of the 19 T cell receptor beta chains below, sequenced in a study of human T cells and chemical hapten exposure. From the 5' RACE reads, TCRdb called clonotypes with MiXCR, one entry per CDR3 protein. The sample lists about 81,000 distinct CDR3 sequences; about 7.7% were seen once. The study extracted total RNA from unfractionated whole blood. The receptors were gathered from a male donor in good health.

CDR3 sequence (DNA): TGTGCCAGCACAGAAGACGGAGTCAAAAACATTCAGTACTTC. Amino acid sequence: CASTEDGVKNIQYF. The chain couples TRBV6-2 or TRBV6-3 to TRBJ2-4; D is undetermined. Germline V CDR1 and CDR2: MNHEY, SVGEGT. V was trimmed by 7 bases and J by 3 bases, leaving 13 bases between them. This CDR3 contains 14 residues.

In its sample, this clonotype was seen a few times. The chain links TRBV12-3 or TRBV12-4 to TRBJ2-3; TRBD1 agrees at 7 bases. V trimming: 5 bases; J trimming: 0 bases; junction bases outside the gene matches: 5. The length of the CDR3 is 15 residues. As DNA, the CDR3 is TGTGCCAGCAGTCCAAGGACAGGTAGCACAGATACGCAGTATTTT. Translation gives CASSPRTGSTDTQYF.

This clonotype showed up many times. The chain combines TRBV19 with TRBJ2-7; TRBD1 matches at 8 bases. CDR1 is LNHDA and CDR2 is SQIVND in the germline V gene (reference sequence). The V gene end was trimmed by 4 bases and the J gene end by 2 bases; junction bases not matched to a gene: 4. This CDR3 is 14 amino acids long. As DNA, the CDR3 is TGTGCCAGTAGTAATCGGGACAGGACCTACGAGCAGTACTTC. Its translation is CASSNRDRTYEQYF.

This clonotype has only a few counts. The chain combines TRBV27 with TRBJ2-3; D is perhaps TRBD1 or TRBD2 (5 bases each). Germline CDR1 MNHEY, CDR2 SMNVEV (reference sequence). V lost 2 bases to trimming and J lost 2 bases, with 14 bases between them. The CDR3 sequence is 16 residues long. The CDR3 spells CASSLGTVSFTDTQYF. Here the CDR3 DNA reads TGTGCCAGCAGTTTAGGGACCGTTTCCTTCACAGATACGCAGTATTTT.

This chain connects TRBV19 to TRBJ1-5, with a tentative D call TRBD1 (5 bases). CDR1 LNHDA and CDR2 SQIVND come from the germline V gene (reference sequence). The CDR3 runs 15 residues. The ends were cut back, 5 bases at V and 5 bases at J, with 16 bases in the middle. The CDR3 reads CASSAPPRGYQPQHF. The CDR3 DNA is TGTGCCAGTAGTGCCCCCCCGCGGGGGTATCAGCCCCAGCATTTT.

This clonotype was recorded at least ten times. This chain joins TRBV29-1 and TRBJ2-7; 8 bases align to TRBD1. Trimming cost V 3 bases and J 0 bases; bases outside gene matches: 4. Looked up from germline, CDR1 is SQVTM and CDR2 is ANQGSEA. There are 14 residues in the CDR3. CDR3 loop: CSVETDRASYEQYF. The CDR3 nucleotides are TGCAGCGTTGAGACGGACAGGGCCTCCTACGAGCAGTACTTC.

The chain employs TRBV10-2 and TRBJ2-1; D perhaps matches TRBD2 (5 bases). Trimming left V 2 bases short and J 3 bases short, with 11 bases between. Germline loops: CDR1 WSHSY, CDR2 SAAADI. There are 15 residues in the CDR3. DNA for the CDR3: TGCGCCAGCAGTGAGGCGGGCGGTCTCTACAATGAGCAGTTCTTC. This gives the protein CASSEAGGLYNEQFF.

The chain carries TRBV7-9 and TRBJ2-5, with D perhaps matching TRBD1 (5 bases). V was pared by 2 bases and J by 5 bases, with 9 bases between. Per germline, CDR1 SEHNR and CDR2 FQNEAQ (reference sequence). This CDR3 has 13 residues. The CDR3 spells CASSLTRDETQYF. In nucleotides, the CDR3 is TGTGCCAGCAGCTTAACCAGGGATGAGACCCAGTACTTC.

The chain carries TRBV5-5 and TRBJ1-5; D perhaps matches TRBD1 (5 bases). This CDR3 comprises 13 residues. Germline V gene sequence: CDR1 SGHKS, CDR2 YYEKEE (reference sequence). V was pared by 0 bases and J by 9 bases, with 10 bases between. CDR3: CASSLGLGRPQHF. CDR3 nucleotide sequence: TGTGCCAGCAGCTTGGGCCTGGGGCGGCCCCAGCATTTT.

V and J are TRBV4-2 and TRBJ2-7; D is uncertain. The CDR3 spans 15 residues. Germline lookup yields CDR1 LGHNA and CDR2 YNFKEQ. Trimming left V 0 bases short and J 4 bases short, with 13 bases between. CDR3 bases: TGTGCCAGCAGCCAAGATCAGACAAGATCTTACGAGCAGTACTTC. Its translation is CASSQDQTRSYEQYF.

This chain joins TRBV5-4 and TRBJ2-1; 7 bases match TRBD2. V lost 3 bases to trimming and J lost 1 base; unmatched junction nucleotides: 4. This CDR3 is 15 amino acids long. Germline-derived CDR1 and CDR2 are SGHNT and YYREEE (reference sequence). The CDR3, as DNA: TGTGCCAGCAGCTCCGCGGGAGCGTCCTACAATGAGCAGTTCTTC. As protein: CASSSAGASYNEQFF.

Many counts were recorded for this clonotype. This chain connects TRBV7-9 to TRBJ2-3; perhaps TRBD2 as D (7 bases). Germline CDR1 reads SEHNR; CDR2 reads FQNEAQ (reference sequence). The CDR3 spans 18 residues. V was shortened by 5 bases and J by 0 bases, with 21 bases between the two germline ends. CDR3 DNA: TGTGCCAGCAGCCGACGGACTGGGGCGGGGGCTAGCACAGATACGCAGTATTTT. This codes for CASSRRTGAGASTDTQYF.

The CDR3 is CASSSSGAGGYNEQFF. The CDR3 coding sequence is TGTGCCAGCAGCTCCTCCGGGGCGGGGGGATACAATGAGCAGTTCTTC. The chain combines TRBV5-6 with TRBJ2-1; 8 bases line up with TRBD2. CDR3 length equals 16 residues. Unmatched junction bases numbered 9, after V lost 3 bases and J lost 4 bases. Per the germline V gene, CDR1 is SGHDT and CDR2 is YYEEEE.

This clonotype was counted only a few times. CDR3 region: CSVEDPDRYNEQFF. In nucleotides, the CDR3 is TGCAGCGTTGAAGACCCGGACAGATACAATGAGCAGTTCTTC. V is TRBV29-1 and J is TRBJ2-1; TRBD1 is a possible D gene (6 bases). The length of the CDR3 is 14 residues. Germline assignment: CDR1 SQVTM and CDR2 ANQGSEA. V lost 0 bases to trimming and J lost 4 bases, with 10 bases between them.

This clonotype appeared many times. The chain uses TRBV5-1 and TRBJ2-7, with TRBD1 as a possible D gene (6 bases). Trimming took 0 bases from V and 5 from J, leaving 21 bases between them. The CDR3 sequence is 17 residues long. In germline, CDR1 is SGHRS, CDR2 YFSETQ. The CDR3 DNA is TGCGCCAGCAGCTTGGGGGACACGGAGCTTGTGATCCACGAGCAGTACTTC. Protein sequence: CASSLGDTELVIHEQYF. The entire variable domain, with the rest obtained from reference TRBV5-1 and TRBJ2-7, is as follows: KAGVTQTPRYLIKTRGQQVTLSCSPISGHRSVSWYQQTPGQGLQFLFEYFSETQRNKGNFPGRFSGRQFSNSRSEMNVSTLELGDSALYLCASSLGDTELVIHEQYFGPGTRLTVT.

The chain joins TRBV25-1 to TRBJ1-6; D is unclear. In germline, CDR1 is MGHDK, CDR2 SYGVNS. This CDR3 is built from 14 residues. Trimming left V 7 bases short and J 7 bases short, with 14 bases between. The CDR3 DNA sequence: TGTGCCAGCAACACAGACCTAGGGAATTCACCCCTCCACTTT. Amino acids: CASNTDLGNSPLHF.

This clonotype showed up many times. Here the CDR3 DNA reads TGCAGCGTTGAAGAACTGAACAGGGACGACTATGGCTACACCTTC. Its translation: CSVEELNRDDYGYTF. V usage is TRBV29-1 and J usage is TRBJ1-2; weak D call: TRBD1 (6 bases). V was trimmed by 0 bases and J by 3 bases, leaving 14 bases between them. Germline V lookup: CDR1 SQVTM, CDR2 ANQGSEA. CDR3 length: 15 amino acids.

This clonotype has more than one count but fewer than ten. The chain employs TRBV12-3 or TRBV12-4 and TRBJ1-1, with no clear D. V was cut by 6 bases and J by 0 bases, with 11 bases left in between. The CDR3 is made up of 14 amino acids. The CDR3 loop reads CASSPLEVNTEAFF. The CDR3, as DNA: TGTGCCAGCAGCCCCCTGGAGGTGAACACTGAAGCTTTCTTT.

Turning to this clonotype: A much larger clone sits a single nucleotide away, making a read error possible. This chain connects TRBV12-3 or TRBV12-4 to TRBJ1-1; perhaps TRBD1 as D (6 bases). V was cut by 5 bases and J by 5 bases, with 18 bases left in between. The CDR3 consists of 15 residues. The CDR3 spells CASSPGGGRGTEAFF. CDR3 bases: TGTGCCAGCAGTCCGGGTGGGGGCCGGGGAACTGAAGCTTTCTTT.